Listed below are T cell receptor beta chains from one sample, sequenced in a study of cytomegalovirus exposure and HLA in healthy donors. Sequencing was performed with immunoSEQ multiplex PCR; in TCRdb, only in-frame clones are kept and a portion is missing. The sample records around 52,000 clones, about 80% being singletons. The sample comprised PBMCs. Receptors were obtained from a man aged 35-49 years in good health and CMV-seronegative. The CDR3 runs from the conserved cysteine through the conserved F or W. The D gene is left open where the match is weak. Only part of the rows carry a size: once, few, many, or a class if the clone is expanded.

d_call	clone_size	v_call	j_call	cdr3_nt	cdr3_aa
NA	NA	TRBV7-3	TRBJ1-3	TGTGCCAGCAACGACCGGGTGGCCTTCAGCTCTGGAAACACCATATATTTT	CASNDRVAFSSGNTIYF
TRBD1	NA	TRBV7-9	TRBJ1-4	TGTGCCAGCAGCTCCCCGTACAGGGGCGCGGAGGAAAAACTGTTTTTT	CASSSPYRGAEEKLFF
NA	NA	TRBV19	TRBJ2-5	TGTGCCAGTAGTATTGAGGGTGTTAGTCCCACGGAGACCCAGTACTTC	CASSIEGVSPTETQYF
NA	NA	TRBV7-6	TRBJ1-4	TGTGCCAGCAGCTCCGGGGGGGGAAATGAAAAACTGTTTTTT	CASSSGGGNEKLFF
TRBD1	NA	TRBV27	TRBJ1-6	TGTGCCAGCAGTCGGGACAGGGGGAGAGCCTCCTATAATTCACCCCTCCACTTT	CASSRDRGRASYNSPLHF
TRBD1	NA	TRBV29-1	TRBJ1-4	TGCAGCGCCCTAGGACAGGGAGGGGAAAAACTGTTTTTT	CSALGQGGEKLFF
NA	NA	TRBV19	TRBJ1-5	TGTGCCACTCGGAGGGACCGCAATCAGCCCCAGCATTTT	CATRRDRNQPQHF
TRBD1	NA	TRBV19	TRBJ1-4	TGTGCCAGTAGTCCCCCAGGGGGAAAACTGTTTTTT	CASSPPGGKLFF
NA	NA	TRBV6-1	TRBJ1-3	TGTGCCAGCAGTGAGGGACACCCCTCTGGAAACACCATATATTTT	CASSEGHPSGNTIYF
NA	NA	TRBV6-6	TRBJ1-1	TGTGCCAGCAGTTCTTCAGGGGCCCCCTCCGGCACTGAAGCTTTCTTT	CASSSSGAPSGTEAFF
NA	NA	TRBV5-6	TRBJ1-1	TGTGCCAGCAGCTTGGGGTATGGACAGAACACTGAAGCTTTCTTT	CASSLGYGQNTEAFF
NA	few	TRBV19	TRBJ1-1	TGTGCCAGTAGTACCCAGGCGTCGAACACTGAAGCTTTCTTT	CASSTQASNTEAFF
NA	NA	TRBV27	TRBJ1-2	TGTGCCAGCAGCCTGGGTGCGGCAGTTGGGAACTATGGCTACACCTTC	CASSLGAAVGNYGYTF
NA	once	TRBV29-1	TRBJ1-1	TGCAGCGTTGAGAGCACTGAAGCTTTCTTT	CSVESTEAFF
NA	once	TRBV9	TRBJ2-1	TGTGCCAGCAGCGTAGCGTATGAGCAGTTCTTC	CASSVAYEQFF
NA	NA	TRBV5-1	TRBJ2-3	TGCGCCAGCATGGGACACCCAAGCACAGATACGCAGTATTTT	CASMGHPSTDTQYF
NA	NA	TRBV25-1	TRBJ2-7	TGTGCCAGCAGTTCCGTGGGGGCGGGTCGGGAGCAGTACTTC	CASSSVGAGREQYF
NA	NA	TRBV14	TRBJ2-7	TGTGCCAGCAGCCAACGGTTAGCGAACGAGCAGTACTTC	CASSQRLANEQYF
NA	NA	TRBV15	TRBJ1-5	TGTGCCACCAGCAGGAGACAAAACGATCAGCCCCAGCATTTT	CATSRRQNDQPQHF
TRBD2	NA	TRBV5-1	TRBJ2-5	TGCGCCAGCAGCCGAGACGCGGGGGGGCCTATGGAGACCCAGTACTTC	CASSRDAGGPMETQYF
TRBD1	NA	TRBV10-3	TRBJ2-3	TGTGCCATCAGGAGGACAGGTAGCACAGATACGCAGTATTTT	CAIRRTGSTDTQYF
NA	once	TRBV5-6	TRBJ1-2	TGTGCCAGCAGCTTGGATCCGGGTACTTATGGCTACACCTTC	CASSLDPGTYGYTF
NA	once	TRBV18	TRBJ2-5	TGTGCCAGCTCACCGGGCCAGCAAGAGACCCAGTACTTC	CASSPGQQETQYF
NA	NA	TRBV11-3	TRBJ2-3	TGTGCCAGCAGCCCGAGATCGGATACGCAGTATTTT	CASSPRSDTQYF
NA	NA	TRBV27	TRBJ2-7	TGTGCCAGCAGTCCCCTTGCCCGCCAGACAGGCCGCCACGAGCAGTACTTC	CASSPLARQTGRHEQYF
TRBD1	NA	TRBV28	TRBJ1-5	TGTGCCAGCAGGAAGTACAGGGGATGGAGCAATCAGCCCCAGCATTTT	CASRKYRGWSNQPQHF
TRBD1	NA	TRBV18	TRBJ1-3	TGTGCCAGCTCAGCAAGGGACAGCTCTGGAAACACCATATATTTT	CASSARDSSGNTIYF
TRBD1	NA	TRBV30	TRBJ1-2	TGTGCCTGGAGGGACAGGATGACTGGCTACACCTTC	CAWRDRMTGYTF
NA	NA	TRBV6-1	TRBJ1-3	TGTGCCAGCAGTAGAACCTACGACTCTGGAAACACCATATATTTT	CASSRTYDSGNTIYF
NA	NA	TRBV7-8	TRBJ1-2	TGTGCCAGCAGCGCCAGGTTGCAAGGCTACACCTTC	CASSARLQGYTF
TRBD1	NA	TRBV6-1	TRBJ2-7	TGTGCCAGCAGTGAAACAGGGGGCAAGATCTACGAGCAGTACTTC	CASSETGGKIYEQYF
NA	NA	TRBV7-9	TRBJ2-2	TGTGCCAGCAGCTTGTCCCGGACCGGGGAGCTGTTTTTT	CASSLSRTGELFF
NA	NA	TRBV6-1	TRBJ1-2	TGTGCCAGCAGTGAACATGGGGCTTCTAACTATGGCTACACCTTC	CASSEHGASNYGYTF
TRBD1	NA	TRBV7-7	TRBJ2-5	TGTGCTAGCAGCCGAGACAGGGGACAAGAGACCCAGTACTTC	CASSRDRGQETQYF
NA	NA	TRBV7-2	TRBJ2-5	TGTGCCAGCAGCCGAGAGGAGACCCAGTACTTC	CASSREETQYF
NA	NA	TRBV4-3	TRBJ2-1	TGCGCCAGCAGCCAAGACTTTGCGAATCGTTTCTATGAGCAGTTCTTC	CASSQDFANRFYEQFF
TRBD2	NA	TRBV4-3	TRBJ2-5	TGCGCCAGCAGCCATGGACTAGCGGGGGGCCGGGAGACCCAGTACTTC	CASSHGLAGGRETQYF
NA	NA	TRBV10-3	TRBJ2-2	TGTGCCACCACCCGGGACTCCAGGGATGGGGAGCTGTTTTTT	CATTRDSRDGELFF